Shown below are 25 T cell receptor beta chains from a single sample sequenced in a study of T cell changes during pregnancy in multiple sclerosis. Clones were sequenced by immunoSEQ multiplex PCR, and TCRdb holds only the in-frame ones, with some missing. The sample records about 83,000 clones, 90% to 95% being singletons. The starting material was PBMCs, obtained in the first trimester of pregnancy. The receptors derive from a female donor in good health, serving as a control in a pregnancy study. Some clones in this sample may be carry-over from other donors' samples.

The chain has TRBV14 and TRBJ2-1, with a weak D call TRBD1 (5 bases). Trimming removed 2 bases at V and 5 bases at J, with 16 bases between. The germline V gene encodes CDR1 SGHDN and CDR2 FVKESK. The CDR3 consists of 16 residues. CDR3 region: CASSQNAFDRDNEQFF. Here the CDR3 DNA reads TGTGCCAGCAGCCAAAATGCTTTCGACAGAGACAATGAGCAGTTCTTC.

The V and J genes are TRBV11-3 and TRBJ2-3, with TRBD2 matching over 9 bases. The CDR3 consists of 17 residues. The ends lost 5 bases at V and 2 bases at J; junction bases unmatched: 11. CDR1 and CDR2 from the germline V gene are SGHNT and YENEEA. In DNA form, the CDR3 reads TGTGCCAGCAGCCCCCGTTGGGCGGGAGGGCACACAGATACGCAGTATTTT. As protein: CASSPRWAGGHTDTQYF.

The genes are TRBV5-4 and TRBJ1-1, with D unresolved. The ends were cut back, 0 bases at V and 0 bases at J, with 12 bases in the middle. CDR3 length equals 16 residues. CDR1 and CDR2 (germline): SGHNT, YYREEE (reference sequence). This CDR3 reads CASSLAPAAVNTEAFF. The DNA for the CDR3 is TGTGCCAGCAGCTTGGCCCCTGCGGCAGTGAACACTGAAGCTTTCTTT.

V and J are TRBV11-2 and TRBJ2-1; the D gene is possibly TRBD2 (6 bases). CDR1 and CDR2 (germline): SGHAT, FQNNGV. The CDR3 sequence is 14 residues long. With 0 bases removed from V and 6 bases from J, the gap between germline ends came to 9 bases. The CDR3 reads CASSLDRESNEQFF. The CDR3 DNA reads as TGTGCCAGCAGCTTAGACCGGGAGAGCAATGAGCAGTTCTTC.

This chain links TRBV5-1 with TRBJ1-1; tentative D call: TRBD1 (5 bases). V lost 3 bases, J lost 6 bases, and 12 bases lay in between. CDR1 is SGHRS, CDR2 YFSETQ, per germline. The CDR3 is 13 amino acids. DNA of the CDR3: TGCGCCAGCAGCTCCCCCGGGGGGTCTGAAGCTTTCTTT. It specifies CASSSPGGSEAFF.

The chain links TRBV29-1 to TRBJ2-2, with TRBD2 matching 7 bases. The V and J ends lost 4 bases and 5 bases, in that order; junction bases with no gene match: 7. There are 14 residues in the CDR3. The V gene's germline CDR1 is SQVTM and CDR2 ANQGSEA. The CDR3 DNA follows: TGCAGCGTTGCTCTAGCGGTTACGACCGGGGAGCTGTTTTTT. Translation gives CSVALAVTTGELFF.

The J gene is TRBJ2-1, the V gene TRBV11-2, with TRBD2 as a possible D gene (6 bases). Germline CDR1 SGHAT, CDR2 FQNNGV. The V and J ends lost 0 bases and 8 bases respectively, with 11 bases between them. This CDR3 is built from 14 residues. The CDR3, as DNA: TGTGCCAGCAGCTTAGATGGGGGGTTTTATGAGCAGTTCTTC. Encoded protein: CASSLDGGFYEQFF. Based on the CDR3 plus reference TRBV11-2 and TRBJ2-1, the full variable domain is EAGVAQSPRYKIIEKRQSVAFWCNPISGHATLYWYQQILGQGPKLLIQFQNNGVVDDSQLPKDRFSAERLKGVDSTLKIQPAKLEDSAVYLCASSLDGGFYEQFFGPGTRLTVL.

This chain links TRBV7-6 with TRBJ1-3; D gene unclear. Trimming took 3 bases from V and 2 from J, leaving 11 bases between them. CDR1 and CDR2 from the germline V gene are SGHVS and FNYEAQ. There are 15 residues in the CDR3. CDR3 amino acids: CASSFRRLPGNTIYF. The CDR3 region has the DNA TGTGCCAGCAGCTTTCGACGACTCCCTGGAAACACCATATATTTT.

J is TRBJ1-2 and V is TRBV5-4; the D is unclear. V was trimmed by 5 bases and J by 7 bases, leaving 12 bases between them. The CDR3 contains 12 residues. CDR1 is SGHNT, CDR2 YYREEE, per germline (reference sequence). The CDR3 reads CASSSPPFGYTF. In nucleotides, the CDR3 is TGTGCCAGCAGTAGCCCCCCCTTTGGCTACACCTTC.

V gene TRBV6-4 combines with J gene TRBJ1-2; 7 nucleotides align to TRBD1. The CDR3 sequence is 14 residues long. CDR1 MRHNA and CDR2 SNTAGT come from the germline V gene. J lost 4 bases, V lost 0 bases, and 2 bases had no gene match. The CDR3: CASSDSSGGYGYTF. The CDR3 DNA reads TGTGCCAGCAGTGACTCATCAGGGGGCTATGGCTACACCTTC.

The CDR3 here is CASSPSGTGRNEQFF. Here the CDR3 DNA reads TGTGCCAGCTCACCATCCGGGACAGGGAGAAATGAGCAGTTCTTC. The chain links TRBV18 to TRBJ2-1, with TRBD1 identical over 9 bases. CDR1 and CDR2 (germline): KGHSH, LQKENI. After removal of 2 bases from V and 7 bases from J, the junction contained 6 bases not matched to a gene. The CDR3 sequence is 15 residues long.

The chain uses TRBV11-1 and TRBJ1-1; D perhaps matches TRBD1 (5 bases). Germline V gene sequence: CDR1 SGHAT, CDR2 FQDESV (reference sequence). V lost 1 base and J lost 5, with 11 bases in between. The CDR3 consists of 14 residues. The CDR3 sequence is CASSLVTEVTEAFF. The CDR3 bases are TGTGCCAGCAGCTTAGTGACAGAGGTTACTGAAGCTTTCTTT. Full variable domain (outside the CDR3, taken from reference TRBV11-1 and TRBJ1-1): EAEVAQSPRYKITEKSQAVAFWCDPISGHATLYWYRQILGQGPELLVQFQDESVVDDSQLPKDRFSAERLKGVDSTLKIQPAELGDSAMYLCASSLVTEVTEAFFGQGTRLTVV.

The V and J genes are TRBV28 and TRBJ2-5; 10 positions match TRBD2. V lost 5 bases to trimming and J lost 2 bases; unmatched junction nucleotides: 5. Germline V gives CDR1 MDHEN, CDR2 SYDVKM. CDR3 size: 15 residues. The CDR3 here is CASSLAGVLQETQYF. CDR3 nucleotides: TGTGCCAGCAGTCTAGCGGGGGTGCTGCAAGAGACCCAGTACTTC.

This clone has a handful of counts. The chain uses TRBV30 and TRBJ1-1; D remains unclear. CDR1 is GTSNPN, CDR2 SVGIG, per germline (reference sequence). The CDR3 contains 13 residues. Trimming shortened V by 0 bases and J by 1 base, and 6 bases separated the two germline ends. The CDR3 DNA reads as TGTGCCTGGAGTGTAGTGAGGAACACTGAAGCTTTCTTT. Amino acid sequence: CAWSVVRNTEAFF.

Points on this clone: Other DNA sequences in the sample encode the same CDR3. The rearrangement joins TRBV6-1 to TRBJ2-5; 12 nucleotides line up with TRBD2. V was pared by 2 bases and J by 2 bases, with 0 bases of the junction left unmatched. Germline CDR1 MNHNS, CDR2 SASEGT. This CDR3 has 15 amino acids. CDR3 in DNA: TGTGCCAGCAGTGAACTAGCGGGAGGGCAAGAGACCCAGTACTTC. This codes for CASSELAGGQETQYF.

The chain joins TRBV7-9 to TRBJ2-1, with 8 bases that match TRBD2. The CDR3 is 15 residues long. Germline assignment: CDR1 SEHNR and CDR2 FQNEAQ (reference sequence). The V segment lost 5 bases and the J segment 7 bases; nucleotides outside the gene matches: 10. CDR3: CASSPISGTFNEQFF. CDR3 nucleotides: TGTGCCAGCAGCCCGATTAGCGGGACATTTAATGAGCAGTTCTTC.

V gene TRBV11-2 combines with J gene TRBJ2-7; no reliable D call. Between the trimmed V and J ends, which lost 3 bases and 2 bases, there was a span of 14 bases. The germline gives CDR1 SGHAT, CDR2 FQNNGV. There are 15 residues in the CDR3. The DNA for the CDR3 is TGTGCCAGCAGCTTCTCAGTGACACAAGCCTACGAGCAGTACTTC. Residues: CASSFSVTQAYEQYF.

The gene calls are TRBV4-3 and TRBJ2-3; D unresolved. Trimming shortened V by 5 bases and J by 1 base, and 4 bases separated the two germline ends. Per the germline V gene, CDR1 is LGHNA and CDR2 is YSLEER. The CDR3 has 12 residues. The CDR3 sequence: CASSSGTDTQYF. The CDR3 DNA is TGCGCCAGCAGCTCGGGCACAGATACGCAGTATTTT.

The V gene is TRBV30, the J gene TRBJ1-2; no firm D call. Trimming left V 0 bases short and J 4 bases short, with 9 bases between. Per germline, CDR1 GTSNPN and CDR2 SVGIG (reference sequence). The CDR3 extends over 13 amino acids. The CDR3 region is CAWSVLEGYGYTF. CDR3 nucleotide sequence: TGTGCCTGGAGTGTCTTGGAGGGCTATGGCTACACCTTC.

The chain carries TRBV29-1 and TRBJ1-2, with D hard to call. V shed 1 base and J shed 4 bases, with 10 bases lying between them. Germline V gene lookup returns CDR1 SQVTM and CDR2 ANQGSEA. CDR3 length: 13 residues. The CDR3 loop is CSVEGWQAYGYTF. The CDR3 DNA reads as TGCAGCGTTGAAGGGTGGCAGGCCTATGGCTACACCTTC.

J is TRBJ2-2 and V is TRBV2, with TRBD1 matching over 9 bases. The CDR3 totals 16 residues. J was trimmed by 7 bases and V by 3 bases; bases with no gene match: 9. Germline V gene sequence: CDR1 SNHLY, CDR2 FYNNEI. CDR3 region: CASSDDDRGSVGELFF. Written as DNA, the CDR3 is TGTGCCAGCAGTGACGACGACAGGGGGTCGGTCGGGGAGCTGTTTTTT.

This sequence joins TRBV11-2 and TRBJ2-1, with TRBD2 matching over 13 bases. V lost 5 bases, J lost 15 bases, and 10 bases stayed unmatched. The length of the CDR3 is 14 residues. Per germline, CDR1 SGHAT and CDR2 FQNNGV. Here the CDR3 reads CASSPSTSGGTPFF. The CDR3 region has the DNA TGTGCCAGCAGCCCTTCGACTAGCGGGGGGACTCCGTTCTTC.

This clone was seen a single time. The chain carries TRBV29-1 and TRBJ2-2; no firm D call. Germline V CDR1 and CDR2: SQVTM, ANQGSEA. The CDR3 sequence is 11 residues long. V lost 5 bases and J lost 6, with 7 bases in between. CDR3 sequence: CSVYSAGELFF. The CDR3, as DNA: TGCAGCGTTTATTCTGCCGGGGAGCTGTTTTTT.

The J gene is TRBJ2-7, the V gene TRBV29-1, with 10 positions matching TRBD1. From germline, CDR1 is SQVTM and CDR2 ANQGSEA. The CDR3 is 14 amino acids. V dropped 5 bases and J dropped 6; count of bases not matched to a gene: 10. CDR3 residues: CSVIPPDRGSEQYF. The DNA of the CDR3 is TGCAGCGTTATTCCTCCGGACAGGGGGTCCGAGCAGTACTTC.

The V call is TRBV28, the J call TRBJ1-6; 8 nucleotides agree with TRBD1. The CDR3 is 16 residues long. Trimming cost V 3 bases and J 7 bases; bases outside gene matches: 8. CDR1 is MDHEN, CDR2 SYDVKM, per germline. In DNA form, the CDR3 reads TGTGCCAGCAGTTTTGGAGACCGACAGGGGAATTCACCCCTCCACTTT. Translating it yields CASSFGDRQGNSPLHF.